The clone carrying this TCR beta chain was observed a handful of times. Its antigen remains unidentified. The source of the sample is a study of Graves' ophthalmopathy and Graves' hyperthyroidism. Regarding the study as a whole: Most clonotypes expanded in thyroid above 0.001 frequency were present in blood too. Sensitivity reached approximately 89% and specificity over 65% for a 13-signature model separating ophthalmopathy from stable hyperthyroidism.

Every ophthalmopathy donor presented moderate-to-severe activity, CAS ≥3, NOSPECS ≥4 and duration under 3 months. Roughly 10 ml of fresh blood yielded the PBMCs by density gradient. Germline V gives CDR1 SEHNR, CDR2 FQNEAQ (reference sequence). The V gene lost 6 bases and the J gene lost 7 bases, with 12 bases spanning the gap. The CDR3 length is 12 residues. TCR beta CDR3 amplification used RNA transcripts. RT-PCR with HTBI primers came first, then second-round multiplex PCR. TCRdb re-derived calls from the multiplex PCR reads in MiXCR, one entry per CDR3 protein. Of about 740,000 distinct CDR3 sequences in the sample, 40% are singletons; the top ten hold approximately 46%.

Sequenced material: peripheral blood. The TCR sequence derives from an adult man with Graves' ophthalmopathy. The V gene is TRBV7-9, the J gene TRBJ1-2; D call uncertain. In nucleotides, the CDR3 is TGTGCCAGCAGTTACTCAGCAGGTGGCTACACCTTC. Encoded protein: CASSYSAGGYTF.